This TCR beta chain originates from a study of cytomegalovirus exposure and HLA in healthy donors. Generated by immunoSEQ multiplex PCR, the TCRdb table keeps only in-frame clones and is missing some. The sample shows 80,000 to 100,000 clones, just over 90% of them seen only once. The CDR3 is 14 residues long. Germline loops: CDR1 GTSNPN, CDR2 SVGIG (reference sequence). V shed 4 bases, J shed 5 bases, and the junction held 10 bases outside the gene matches. The clonotype originates from a man under 40 in good health and CMV-seronegative. The sequencing input was PBMCs. The chain carries TRBV30 and TRBJ1-1, with 7 bases aligning to TRBD1. The CDR3 spells CAWTRDRVGTEAFF. DNA for the CDR3: TGTGCCTGGACCCGAGACAGGGTAGGAACTGAAGCTTTCTTT. The whole variable domain, remainder taken from reference TRBV30 and TRBJ1-1, is SQTIHQWPATLVQPVGSPLSLECTVEGTSNPNLYWYRQAAGRGLQLLFYSVGIGQISSEVPQNLSASRPQDRQFILSSKKLLLSDSGFYLCAWTRDRVGTEAFFGQGTRLTVV.